This entry describes one T cell receptor (beta chain). Its antigen is not yet known. Per-base qualities were not stored, and no clone one base away is much larger. The data were produced on an Illumina NovaSeq 6000. Using 5'RACE with constant-segment primers, TCRalpha and TCRbeta cDNA libraries were constructed, with sample barcodes and unique molecular identifiers added in the process. RNA was extracted from every sample with Trizol reagent. Library amplification was performed in two PCR steps, and a second sample barcode and Illumina TruSeq adapters were introduced in the second step. Sequencing of the libraries was done on an Illumina NovaSeq, producing 2 x 150 bp paired-end reads. The authors' pipeline ran thus. The reads were demultiplexed and collapsed into UMI-guided consensus sequences using migec v1.2.7. Using mixcr v2.1.11, UMI consensuses were aligned to TRA and TRB V and J templates and then assembled into clonotypes. A clonotype was counted as expanded or contracted only if both edgeR and NoisET called the change significant, with noise models trained on biological replicates. For edgeR calls, the cutoffs were a false discovery rate-adjusted p below 0.01 and a log2 fold-change threshold of 1. As an exploratory analysis of dynamics, PCA with hierarchical clustering was applied to max-normalized trajectories of the 1000 most abundant clonotypes. Separately sequenced CD4+ and CD8+ repertoires were used to assign the CD4 or CD8 phenotype of responding clones. TCRdb itself trimmed the public reads at Q25 with fastp, ran MiXCR and retained productive beta chains. Rows are combined by CDR3 protein, so each entry shows the most common genes and DNA. These V and J calls derive from TCRdb rather than the authors' analysis. The sample profile shows around 530,000 distinct CDR3 sequences; 20% to 25% of them were found once. Around 8.4% of the sample belongs to the ten largest clones.

The data originate from a study of T-cell memory formation after mild COVID-19 (dated by TCRdb to 2020 to 2023). For the study in its entirety: TCR sequence clusters from the two donors were largely donor specific. T-cell clones expanding and contracting after mild COVID-19 in a couple of donors were tracked by longitudinal TCRalpha and TCRbeta repertoire sequencing. The cohort was made up of two young adult volunteers, one female and one male, who were previously healthy. On the study overall, not on this receptor specifically: Whether the second-wave clones peaking on day 37 were SARS-CoV-2 specific was not confirmed. Contracting CD4+ clones appeared mostly in the CM and EM memory subsets, whereas CD8+ clones were enriched in EMRA. Some responding clones were detected in pre-infection memory, suggesting pre-existing cross-reactive memory T cells joined the SARS-CoV-2 response. Clones contracting from day 15 to 85 had balanced CD4/CD8 phenotypes, while a second wave expanding from day 15 to 37 was biased towards CD4+. Only a couple of mild cases were covered in the study, and larger cohorts including severe cases with pre-infection samples were considered necessary.

The germline ends are 10 bases apart after V is trimmed by 3 bases and J by 7 bases. Taken from the germline V gene (reference sequence), the CDR1 and CDR2 loops are SEHNR and FQNEAQ. The CDR3 runs 12 residues from the cysteine to the phenylalanine. The sequence is cut down to CDR3 DNA, 36 bases in frame from base 1. Ficoll-Paque density gradient centrifugation was used to isolate PBMCs. Recombination connected TRBV7-9 to TRBJ2-7; 5 matching bases give a weak D call of TRBD2. The source of this sequence is an adult woman who had mild COVID-19 (a few samples of this study predate the infection). The sample titles of this study are shuffled in the database, so cell type and time point are left out; the donor was told from shared clones. Sequenced sample: PBMCs or a T cell subset sorted from them (not recorded which). The DNA reads TGTGCCAGCAGCTTCCGTCCGGGAGAGCAGTACTTC. It translates to CASSFRPGEQYF.